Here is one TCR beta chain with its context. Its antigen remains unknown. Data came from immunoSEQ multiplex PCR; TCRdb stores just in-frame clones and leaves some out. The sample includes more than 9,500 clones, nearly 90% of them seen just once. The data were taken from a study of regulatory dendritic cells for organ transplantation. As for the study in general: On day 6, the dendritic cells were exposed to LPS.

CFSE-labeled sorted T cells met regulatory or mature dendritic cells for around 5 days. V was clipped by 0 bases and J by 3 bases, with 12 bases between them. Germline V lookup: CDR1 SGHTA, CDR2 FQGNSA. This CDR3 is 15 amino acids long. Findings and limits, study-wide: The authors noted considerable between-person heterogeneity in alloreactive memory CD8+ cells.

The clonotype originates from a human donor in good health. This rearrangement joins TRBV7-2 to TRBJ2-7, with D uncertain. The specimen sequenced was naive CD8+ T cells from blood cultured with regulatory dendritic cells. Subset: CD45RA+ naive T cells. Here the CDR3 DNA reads TGTGCCAGCAGCTTAGCGCCATACTCCGTCTACGAGCAGTACTTC. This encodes CASSLAPYSVYEQYF. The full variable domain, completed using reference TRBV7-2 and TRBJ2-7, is GAGVSQSPSNKVTEKGKDVELRCDPISGHTALYWYRQSLGQGLEFLIYFQGNSAPDKSGLPSDRFSAERTGGSVSTLTIQRTQQEDSAVYLCASSLAPYSVYEQYFGPGTRLTVT.